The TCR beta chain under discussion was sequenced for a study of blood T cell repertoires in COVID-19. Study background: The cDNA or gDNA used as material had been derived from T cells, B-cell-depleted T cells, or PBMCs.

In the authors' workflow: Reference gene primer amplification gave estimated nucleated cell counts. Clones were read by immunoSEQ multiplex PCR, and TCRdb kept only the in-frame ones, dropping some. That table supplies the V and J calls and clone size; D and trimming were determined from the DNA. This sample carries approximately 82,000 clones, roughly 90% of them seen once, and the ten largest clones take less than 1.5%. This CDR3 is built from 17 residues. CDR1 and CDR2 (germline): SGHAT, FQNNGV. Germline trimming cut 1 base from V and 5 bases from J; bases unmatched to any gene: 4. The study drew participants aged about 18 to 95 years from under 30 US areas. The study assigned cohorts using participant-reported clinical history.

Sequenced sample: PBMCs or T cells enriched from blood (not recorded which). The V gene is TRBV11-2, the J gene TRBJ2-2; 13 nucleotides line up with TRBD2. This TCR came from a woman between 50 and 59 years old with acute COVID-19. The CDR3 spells CASSLGGLAGHTGELFF. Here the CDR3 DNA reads TGTGCCAGCAGCTTAGGGGGACTAGCGGGGCATACCGGGGAGCTGTTTTTT.